The source of this T cell receptor beta chain is a study of blood T cell repertoires in COVID-19. Looking at the study overall: The origin of the acute and convalescent COVID-19 samples was the United States, Italy and Spain. PBMCs, B-cell-depleted T cells, or T cells provided the cDNA or gDNA that made up the material.

This clone was detected only a few times. Authors' methods: Nucleated cell number was recorded as an estimate derived from reference gene primer amplification. TCRdb's copy holds only in-frame clones and misses some; the assay was immunoSEQ multiplex PCR. The DNA was the basis for D and trimming; V, J and clone size are from that table. This sample yields around 260,000 clones, of which less than 90% are seen a single time; less than 6% belongs to the top ten. Germline V lookup: CDR1 MDHEN, CDR2 SYDVKM. CDR3 size: 16 residues. Losses at the gene ends were 5 bases for V and 4 bases for J; bases not matched to a gene: 8.

Material: peripheral blood. The chain has TRBV28 and TRBJ2-3; 11 bases are a match to TRBD2. The receptor comes from a man between 60 and 70 years old who had recovered from COVID-19. The CDR3 bases are TGTGCCAGCAGTGCTAGCGGGGGGATTCGGGCAGATACGCAGTATTTT. Translation: CASSASGGIRADTQYF.